Shown below are 8 T cell receptor beta chains from a single sample sequenced in a study of cytomegalovirus exposure and HLA in healthy donors. TCRdb keeps only in-frame clones here, not all; method: immunoSEQ multiplex PCR. The sample includes about 140,000 clones, about 86% of them seen just once. Sequenced sample: PBMCs. These receptors all come from a man aged 18 to 30 in good health and CMV-seronegative.

The chain is built from TRBV5-6 and TRBJ2-3; weak D call: TRBD1 (6 bases). Trimming pared 4 bases from V and 0 bases from J, leaving 12 bases between. The CDR3 is made up of 15 amino acids. From germline, CDR1 is SGHDT and CDR2 YYEEEE. CDR3 DNA: TGTGCCAGCAGCCTGGGGACAAGAAGCACAGATACGCAGTATTTT. Amino acid sequence: CASSLGTRSTDTQYF.

The rearrangement uses TRBV27 and TRBJ2-1; 10 nucleotides line up with TRBD2. The CDR3 spans 14 residues. Germline trimming cut 3 bases from V and 10 bases from J; bases unmatched to any gene: 6. The V gene's germline CDR1 is MNHEY and CDR2 SMNVEV (reference sequence). The CDR3 loop reads CASSFPIAGGEQFF. For the CDR3, the DNA is TGTGCCAGCAGTTTCCCTATAGCGGGAGGCGAGCAGTTCTTC.

The CDR3 is CASSPEDSPNEKLFF. In DNA form, the CDR3 reads TGTGCCAGCTCACCGGAAGACTCCCCTAATGAAAAACTGTTTTTT. This chain uses TRBV18 with TRBJ1-4; unclear D gene. CDR1 is KGHSH and CDR2 is LQKENI in the germline V gene. V was trimmed by 3 bases and J by 3 bases, leaving 11 bases between them. The CDR3 is 15 amino acids.

V gene TRBV21-1 combines with J gene TRBJ2-4; the D segment call TRBD2 is taken from the table without a DNA check. TRBV21-1 is a pseudogene. This CDR3 is built from 17 residues. Here the CDR3 reads CASRQWAGKLAKNIQYF. CDR3 sequence (DNA): TGTGCCAGCAGGCAATGGGCGGGTAAACTAGCCAAAAACATTCAGTACTTC.

This chain joins TRBV28 and TRBJ2-1, with 10 positions matching TRBD1. Germline V gene data show CDR1 as MDHEN and CDR2 as SYDVKM. The V segment lost 5 bases and the J segment 9 bases; nucleotides outside the gene matches: 13. CDR3 length: 16 amino acids. This CDR3 reads CASSAPGTGARGEQFF. The CDR3, as DNA: TGTGCCAGCAGTGCCCCCGGGACAGGGGCCCGGGGTGAGCAGTTCTTC.

The CDR3 DNA follows: TGCGCCAGCAGCCAAGATGGCAGAGCAGGGATATTACTCACTGAAGCTTTCTTT. Translating it yields CASSQDGRAGILLTEAFF. The chain has TRBV4-1 and TRBJ1-1, with D possibly TRBD1 on 5 matching bases. Trimming shortened V by 0 bases and J by 4 bases, and 21 bases separated the two germline ends. The CDR3 length is 18 residues. The germline CDR1 and CDR2 sequences are MGHRA and YSYEKL.

The chain joins TRBV6-4 to TRBJ2-7; a weak D match, TRBD2 (6 bases). CDR3 size: 15 residues. V lost 0 bases to trimming and J lost 3 bases, with 12 bases between them. The germline V gene encodes CDR1 MRHNA and CDR2 SNTAGT. CDR3 sequence (DNA): TGTGCCAGCAGTGACTCGGGGCAGGGACTCTACGAGCAGTACTTC. The encoded protein is CASSDSGQGLYEQYF.

The chain uses TRBV19 and TRBJ1-1; 8 bases are a match to TRBD1. Trimming cost V 6 bases and J 3 bases; bases outside gene matches: 15. The CDR3 is 17 amino acids. CDR1 is LNHDA and CDR2 is SQIVND in the germline V gene (reference sequence). In nucleotides, the CDR3 is TGTGCCAGTAGCCTCATGTGGACAGGGAGGAAGGACACTGAAGCTTTCTTT. Translation: CASSLMWTGRKDTEAFF.